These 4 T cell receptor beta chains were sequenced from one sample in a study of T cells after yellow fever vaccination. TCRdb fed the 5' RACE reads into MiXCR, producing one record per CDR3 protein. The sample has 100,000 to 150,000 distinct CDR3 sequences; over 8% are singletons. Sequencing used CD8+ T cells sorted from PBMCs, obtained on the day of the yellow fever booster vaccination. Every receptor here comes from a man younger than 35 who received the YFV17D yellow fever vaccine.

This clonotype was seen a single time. The CDR3 DNA reads as TGCAGCGTAATACAGGGTCCCACTGAAGCTTTCTTT. It is translated as CSVIQGPTEAFF. The rearrangement joins TRBV29-1 to TRBJ1-1; tentatively, D is TRBD1 (6 bases). The CDR3 loop spans 12 amino acids. Germline V gene sequence: CDR1 SQVTM, CDR2 ANQGSEA. V was pared by 6 bases and J by 4 bases, with 12 bases between.

CDR3 loop: CASSLGPRVHEKLFF. The DNA of the CDR3 is TGTGCCAGCAGCTTAGGTCCCAGGGTGCATGAAAAACTGTTTTTT. This chain uses TRBV7-9 with TRBJ1-4; D perhaps matches TRBD1 (5 bases). The CDR3 sequence is 15 residues long. Germline values: CDR1 SEHNR, CDR2 FQNEAQ (reference sequence). V was cut by 1 base and J by 6 bases, with 12 bases left in between.

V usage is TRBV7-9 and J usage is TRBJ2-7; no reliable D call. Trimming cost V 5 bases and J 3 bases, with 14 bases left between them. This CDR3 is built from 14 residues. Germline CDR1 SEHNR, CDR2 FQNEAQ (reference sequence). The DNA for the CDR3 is TGTGCCAGCAGCCCCGCCAGAGCCTTCTACGAGCAGTACTTC. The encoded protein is CASSPARAFYEQYF.

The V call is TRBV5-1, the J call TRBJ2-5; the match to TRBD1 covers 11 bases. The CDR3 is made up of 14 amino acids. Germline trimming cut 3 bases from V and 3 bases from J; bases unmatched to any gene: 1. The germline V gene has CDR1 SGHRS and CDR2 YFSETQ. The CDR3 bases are TGCGCCAGCAGCTCGGGACAGGGGGAAGAGACCCAGTACTTC. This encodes CASSSGQGEETQYF. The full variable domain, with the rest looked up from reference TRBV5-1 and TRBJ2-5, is KAGVTQTPRYLIKTRGQQVTLSCSPISGHRSVSWYQQTPGQGLQFLFEYFSETQRNKGNFPGRFSGRQFSNSRSEMNVSTLELGDSALYLCASSSGQGEETQYFGPGTRLLVL.